These 17 T cell receptor beta chains were all obtained from the same sample, sequenced in a study of identical twins. A single record per CDR3 protein comes from TCRdb applying MiXCR to the 5' RACE reads. The table has more than 1.5 million distinct CDR3 sequences, under 35% seen once; the top ten hold under 0.35%. Sample: cord blood. The receptors originated from a newborn girl in good health.

CDR3 in DNA: TGTGCCAGCAGCCAAGATCTCGTCCAGCCGCAGTACTTC. Its translation is CASSQDLVQPQYF. The chain carries TRBV14 and TRBJ2-4; D not resolved. The V gene lost 0 bases and the J gene lost 13 bases, with 13 bases spanning the gap. From germline, CDR1 is SGHDN and CDR2 FVKESK. The CDR3 has 13 amino acids.

The chain uses TRBV28 and TRBJ1-1; possible D gene TRBD1, 6 bases. Trimming shortened V by 3 bases and J by 3 bases, and 14 bases separated the two germline ends. Germline-derived CDR1 and CDR2 are MDHEN and SYDVKM. The CDR3 is 15 residues long. This CDR3 reads CASSFPQGGDTEAFF. In DNA, the CDR3 is TGTGCCAGCAGTTTCCCTCAAGGGGGGGACACTGAAGCTTTCTTT.

The J gene is TRBJ2-1, the V gene TRBV4-1; 11 bases line up with TRBD2. The length of the CDR3 is 18 residues. After removal of 3 bases from V and 3 bases from J, the junction contained 10 bases not matched to a gene. CDR1 is MGHRA, CDR2 YSYEKL, per germline. This chain's CDR3 is CASSQPALAGGHYNEQFF. The CDR3 bases are TGCGCCAGCAGCCAGCCGGCTCTAGCGGGGGGACACTACAATGAGCAGTTCTTC.

V and J are TRBV7-2 and TRBJ2-3; D is unclear. This CDR3 is 14 amino acids long. V dropped 4 bases and J dropped 3 bases, with 11 bases sitting between them. Looked up from germline, CDR1 is SGHTA and CDR2 is FQGNSA. This chain's CDR3 is CASSSVFGTDTQYF. The CDR3 bases are TGTGCCAGCAGCTCTGTGTTTGGGACAGATACGCAGTATTTT.

The chain uses TRBV7-9 and TRBJ2-1; 10 bases agree with TRBD2. J gave up 12 bases and V 5 bases, and 13 bases lay outside the gene matches. CDR1 is SEHNR and CDR2 is FQNEAQ in the germline V gene (reference sequence). The CDR3 has 15 amino acids. CDR3 in DNA: TGTGCCAGCAGCGTCGGGACTAGCGTTACAGATACGCAGTTCTTC. This encodes CASSVGTSVTDTQFF.

DNA of the CDR3: TGCAGGATCGGATCCTACGAGCAGTACTTC. It translates to CRIGSYEQYF. The chain combines TRBV20-1 with TRBJ2-7; D gene ambiguous. The CDR3 covers 10 residues. The germline V gene encodes CDR1 DFQATT and CDR2 SNEGSKA (reference sequence).

The chain employs TRBV15 and TRBJ2-5, with 12 bases fitting TRBD2. Unmatched junction bases numbered 20, after V lost 4 bases and J lost 11 bases. The CDR3 runs to 18 residues. CDR1 and CDR2 from the germline V gene are LNHNV and YYDKDF (reference sequence). CDR3 amino acids: CATSMGVLRTSGNGEQYF. CDR3 nucleotides: TGTGCCACCAGCATGGGGGTCCTGCGGACTAGCGGGAACGGTGAGCAGTACTTC. Full variable domain (rest looked up from reference TRBV15 and TRBJ2-5): DAMVIQNPRYQVTQFGKPVTLSCSQTLNHNVMYWYQQKSSQAPKLLFHYYDKDFNNEADTPDNFQSRRPNTSFCFLDIRSPGLGDTAMYLCATSMGVLRTSGNGEQYFGPGTRLLVL.

On this clonotype itself: A clone one base away is much larger, so this may be a read error. This sequence joins TRBV5-1 and TRBJ2-4; tentatively, D is TRBD2 (5 bases). The CDR3 has 15 amino acids. CDR1 is SGHRS and CDR2 is YFSETQ in the germline V gene. V was trimmed by 4 bases and J by 2 bases, leaving 13 bases between them. CDR3 protein: CASSMSRGTKNIQYF. In DNA form, the CDR3 reads TGCGCCAGCAGCATGTCACGGGGAACCAAAAACATTCAGTACTTC.

The chain carries TRBV15 and TRBJ2-3; D is ambiguous. Trimming left V 2 bases short and J 2 bases short, with 11 bases between. The germline V gene has CDR1 LNHNV and CDR2 YYDKDF (reference sequence). This CDR3 has 15 residues. CDR3 DNA: TGTGCCACCAGCAGAAGGACGGATACCACAGATACGCAGTATTTT. Its protein is CATSRRTDTTDTQYF.

The rearrangement links TRBV20-1 to TRBJ2-6, with D hard to call. The CDR3 covers 11 residues. CDR1 and CDR2 from the germline V gene are DFQATT and SNEGSKA (reference sequence). V lost 7 bases, J lost 2 bases, and 3 bases lay in between. This chain's CDR3 is CSVAGANVLTF. CDR3 coding DNA: TGCAGTGTCGCTGGGGCCAACGTCCTGACTTTC.

The chain joins TRBV15 to TRBJ2-7, with TRBD2 as a possible D gene (6 bases). V was pared by 2 bases and J by 4 bases, with 21 bases between. CDR3 size: 17 residues. Germline V CDR1 and CDR2: LNHNV, YYDKDF (reference sequence). CDR3 in DNA: TGTGCCACCAGCAGACGTCACCTGGGACTCGCTTCTTACGAGCAGTACTTC. This gives the protein CATSRRHLGLASYEQYF.

This clonotype was observed a single time. One end of the junction is discordant with germline, which a read error may explain. The chain recombines TRBV28 with TRBJ1-5, with a tentative D call TRBD1 (6 bases). Germline V gives CDR1 MDHEN, CDR2 SYDVKM. The CDR3 runs 15 residues. For the CDR3, the DNA is TGTGCCAGCACGGAGACAGGTTACAGCAATCAGCCACAGCATTTT. It is translated as CASTETGYSNQPQHF.

The J gene is TRBJ2-3, the V gene TRBV27, with D tentatively TRBD1 (5 bases). The CDR3 covers 18 residues. Germline CDR1 is MNHEY and CDR2 is SMNVEV (reference sequence). Trimming cost V 5 bases and J 1 base, with 22 bases left between them. CDR3 region: CASSPYPPGQPRTDTQYF. The CDR3 DNA sequence: TGTGCCAGCAGTCCTTACCCTCCTGGACAACCACGCACAGATACGCAGTATTTT.

The gene calls are TRBV10-2 and TRBJ2-5, with 7 positions matching TRBD1. With 1 base clipped from V and 2 bases from J, the junction kept 10 bases outside the gene matches. The V gene's germline CDR1 is WSHSY and CDR2 SAAADI. The CDR3 extends over 17 amino acids. The CDR3, as DNA: TGCGCCAGCAGTGAGTTCCCCCGGACAGGCCTTCAAGAGACCCAGTACTTC. Its protein is CASSEFPRTGLQETQYF.

Remarks on this clonotype: A much larger clone differs from this one at a single base, so this may be a read error. The chain carries TRBV11-2 and TRBJ2-3, with D possibly TRBD1 on 7 matching bases. The CDR3 contains 15 residues. CDR1 SGHAT and CDR2 FQNNGV come from the germline V gene. V was clipped by 4 bases and J by 11 bases, with 22 bases between them. The CDR3 is CASSSQGGTLSMQYF. The CDR3 region has the DNA TGTGCCAGCAGCTCGCAGGGGGGAACGCTTTCAATGCAGTATTTT.

The genes are TRBV29-1 and TRBJ1-1; a possible D gene is TRBD1 (5 bases). In germline, CDR1 is SQVTM, CDR2 ANQGSEA. With 6 bases removed from V and 1 base from J, the gap between germline ends came to 6 bases. CDR3 size: 11 residues. As DNA, the CDR3 is TGCAGCGTCAGGGCGAACACTGAAGCTTTCTTT. Translated, it gives CSVRANTEAFF.

In its sample, this clonotype was seen a few times. The V and J genes are TRBV19 and TRBJ2-1; D might be TRBD1 (5 bases). V was pared by 5 bases and J by 2 bases, with 13 bases between. In germline, CDR1 is LNHDA, CDR2 SQIVND (reference sequence). The CDR3 runs 15 residues. Here the CDR3 DNA reads TGTGCCAGTAGTGAGGACACGGTTACCTACAATGAGCAGTTCTTC. Translated, it gives CASSEDTVTYNEQFF.